Below, one TCR beta chain is given with its context. This record comes from a study of cytomegalovirus exposure and HLA in healthy donors. The trim removed 4 bases at V and 5 bases at J, leaving 3 bases unmatched. CDR1 is MGHRA, CDR2 YSYEKL, per germline. This CDR3 region has 15 residues. It was with 60 Vbeta and 13 Jbeta primers that the PCR ran. Using immunoSEQ multiplex PCR, the repertoire was profiled, and TCRdb retains in-frame clones only, with some absent. The data show 90,000 to 100,000 clones, around 10% seen once. This chain links TRBV4-1 with TRBJ2-1; 12 bases fit TRBD2. The TCR sequence derives from a man between 45 and 60 years old in good health and CMV-seropositive. Sample: PBMCs. The CDR3 nucleotides read TGCGCCAGCAGCCGAACTAGCGGGAGGAACAATGAGCAGTTCTTC. Amino acid sequence: CASSRTSGRNNEQFF.